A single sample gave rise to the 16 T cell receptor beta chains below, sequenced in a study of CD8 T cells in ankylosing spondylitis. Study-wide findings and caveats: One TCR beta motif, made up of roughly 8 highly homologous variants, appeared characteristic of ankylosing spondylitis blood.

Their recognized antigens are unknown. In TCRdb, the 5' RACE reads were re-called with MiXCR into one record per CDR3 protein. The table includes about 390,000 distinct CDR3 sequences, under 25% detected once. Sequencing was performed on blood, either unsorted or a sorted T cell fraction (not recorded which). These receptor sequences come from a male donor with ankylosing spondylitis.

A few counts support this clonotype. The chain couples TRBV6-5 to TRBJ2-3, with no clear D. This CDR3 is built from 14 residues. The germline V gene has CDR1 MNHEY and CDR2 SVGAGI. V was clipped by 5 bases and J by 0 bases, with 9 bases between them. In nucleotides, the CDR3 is TGTGCCAGCAGTCACCTACCTAGCACAGATACGCAGTATTTT. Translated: CASSHLPSTDTQYF.

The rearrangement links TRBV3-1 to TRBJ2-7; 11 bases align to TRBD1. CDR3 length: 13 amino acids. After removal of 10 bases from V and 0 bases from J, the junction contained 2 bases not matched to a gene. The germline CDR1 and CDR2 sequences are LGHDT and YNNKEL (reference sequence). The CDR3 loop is CAIGTGGSYEQYF. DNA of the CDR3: TGTGCCATCGGGACAGGGGGCTCCTACGAGCAGTACTTC.

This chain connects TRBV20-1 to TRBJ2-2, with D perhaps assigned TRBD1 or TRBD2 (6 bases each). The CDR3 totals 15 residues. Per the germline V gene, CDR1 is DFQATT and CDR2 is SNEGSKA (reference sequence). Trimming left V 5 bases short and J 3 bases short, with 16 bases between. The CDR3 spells CSAVLGGLDTGELFF. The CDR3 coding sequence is TGCAGTGCTGTTTTGGGGGGCCTGGACACCGGGGAGCTGTTTTTT.

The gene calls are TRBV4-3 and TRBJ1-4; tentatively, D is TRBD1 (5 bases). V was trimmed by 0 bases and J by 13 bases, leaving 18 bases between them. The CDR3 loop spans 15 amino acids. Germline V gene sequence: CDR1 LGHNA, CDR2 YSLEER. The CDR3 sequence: CASSQDLNGGRGLFF. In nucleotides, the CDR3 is TGCGCCAGCAGCCAAGATCTCAACGGGGGTAGGGGACTGTTTTTT.

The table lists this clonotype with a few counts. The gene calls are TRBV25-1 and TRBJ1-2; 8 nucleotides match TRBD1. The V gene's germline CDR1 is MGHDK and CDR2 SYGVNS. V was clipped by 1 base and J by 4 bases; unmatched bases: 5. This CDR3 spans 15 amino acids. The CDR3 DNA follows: TGTGCCAGCAGTGAATTCGACAGGGGCTCCTATGGCTACACCTTC. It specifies CASSEFDRGSYGYTF.

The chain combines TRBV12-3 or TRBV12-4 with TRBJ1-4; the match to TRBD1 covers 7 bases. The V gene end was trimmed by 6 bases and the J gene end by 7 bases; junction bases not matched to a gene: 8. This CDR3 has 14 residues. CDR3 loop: CASRRQGGFEKLFF. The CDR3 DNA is TGTGCCAGCAGGCGTCAGGGGGGCTTTGAAAAACTGTTTTTT.

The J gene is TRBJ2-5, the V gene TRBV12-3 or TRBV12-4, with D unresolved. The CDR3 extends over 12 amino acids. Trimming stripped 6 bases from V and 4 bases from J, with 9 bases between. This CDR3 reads CASSWDGETQYF. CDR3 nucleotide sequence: TGTGCCAGCAGCTGGGATGGAGAGACCCAGTACTTC.

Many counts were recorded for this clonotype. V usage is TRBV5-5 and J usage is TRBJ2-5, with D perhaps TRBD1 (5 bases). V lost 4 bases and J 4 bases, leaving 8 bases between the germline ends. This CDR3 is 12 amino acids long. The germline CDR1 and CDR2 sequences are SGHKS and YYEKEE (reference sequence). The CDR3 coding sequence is TGTGCCAGCAGCCTTAGGGGAGAGACCCAGTACTTC. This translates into CASSLRGETQYF. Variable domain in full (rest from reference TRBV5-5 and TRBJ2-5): DAGVTQSPTHLIKTRGQQVTLRCSPISGHKSVSWYQQVLGQGPQFIFQYYEKEERGRGNFPDRFSARQFPNYSSELNVNALLLGDSALYLCASSLRGETQYFGPGTRLLVL.

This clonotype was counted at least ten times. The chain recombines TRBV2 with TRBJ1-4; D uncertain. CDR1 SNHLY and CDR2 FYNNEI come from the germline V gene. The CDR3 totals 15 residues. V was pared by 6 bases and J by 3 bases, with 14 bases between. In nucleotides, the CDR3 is TGTGCCAGCAGCCTAGGATGGGTAGCTAATGAAAAACTGTTTTTT. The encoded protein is CASSLGWVANEKLFF.

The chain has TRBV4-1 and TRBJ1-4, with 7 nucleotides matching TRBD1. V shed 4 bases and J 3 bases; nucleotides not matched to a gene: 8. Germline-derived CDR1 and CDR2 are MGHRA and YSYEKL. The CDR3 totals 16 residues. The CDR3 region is CASSRLPGQPNEKLFF. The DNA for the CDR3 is TGCGCCAGCAGCCGCCTTCCGGGACAGCCTAATGAAAAACTGTTTTTT.

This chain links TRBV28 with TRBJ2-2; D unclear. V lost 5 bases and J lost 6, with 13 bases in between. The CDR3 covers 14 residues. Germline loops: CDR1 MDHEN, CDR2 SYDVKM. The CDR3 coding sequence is TGTGCCAGCAGTCCCACGGAACGACCCGGGGAGCTGTTTTTT. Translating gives CASSPTERPGELFF. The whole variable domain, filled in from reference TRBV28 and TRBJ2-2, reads DVKVTQSSRYLVKRTGEKVFLECVQDMDHENMFWYRQDPGLGLRLIYFSYDVKMKEKGDIPEGYSVSREKKERFSLILESASTNQTSMYLCASSPTERPGELFFGEGSRLTVL.

The DNA of the CDR3 is TGCGCCAGCAGCCGGGGGGGGAACACAGATACGCAGTATTTT. The encoded protein is CASSRGGNTDTQYF. This chain uses TRBV5-1 with TRBJ2-3; TRBD2 matches at 8 bases. The trim removed 4 bases at V and 2 bases at J, leaving 3 bases unmatched. CDR3 length: 14 residues. In germline, CDR1 is SGHRS, CDR2 YFSETQ.

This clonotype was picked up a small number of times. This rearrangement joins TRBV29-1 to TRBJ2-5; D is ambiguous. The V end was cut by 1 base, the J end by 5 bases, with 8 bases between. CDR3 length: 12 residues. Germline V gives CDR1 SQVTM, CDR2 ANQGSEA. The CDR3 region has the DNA TGCAGCGTTGAAGTGGGGTGGGAGACCCAGTACTTC. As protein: CSVEVGWETQYF. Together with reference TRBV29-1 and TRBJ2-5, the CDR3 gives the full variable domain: SAVISQKPSRDICQRGTSLTIQCQVDSQVTMMFWYRQQPGQSLTLIATANQGSEATYESGFVIDKFPISRPNLTFSTLTVSNMSPEDSSIYLCSVEVGWETQYFGPGTRLLVL.

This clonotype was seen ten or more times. The CDR3 DNA is TGTGCCAGCAGTGAGCGTGGTGCCGGGGAGCTGTTTTTT. As protein: CASSERGAGELFF. The chain couples TRBV2 to TRBJ2-2; D call uncertain. The CDR3 sequence is 13 residues long. Germline V CDR1 and CDR2: SNHLY, FYNNEI. V lost 3 bases to trimming and J lost 6 bases, with 8 bases between them.

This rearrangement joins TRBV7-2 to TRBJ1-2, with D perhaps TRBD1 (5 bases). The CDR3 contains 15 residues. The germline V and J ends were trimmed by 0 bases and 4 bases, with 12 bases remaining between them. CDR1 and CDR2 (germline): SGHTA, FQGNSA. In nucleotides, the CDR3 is TGTGCCAGCAGCTTAGCTAGGGTTGACAGCTATGGCTACACCTTC. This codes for CASSLARVDSYGYTF.

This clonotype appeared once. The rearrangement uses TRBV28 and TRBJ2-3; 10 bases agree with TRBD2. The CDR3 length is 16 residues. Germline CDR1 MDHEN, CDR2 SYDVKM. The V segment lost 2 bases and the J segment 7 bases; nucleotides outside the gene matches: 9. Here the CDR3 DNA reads TGTGCCAGCAGTTTAGCACCGGGACTAGCGACGAATACGCAGTATTTT. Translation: CASSLAPGLATNTQYF. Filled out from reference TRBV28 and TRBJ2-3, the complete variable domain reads DVKVTQSSRYLVKRTGEKVFLECVQDMDHENMFWYRQDPGLGLRLIYFSYDVKMKEKGDIPEGYSVSREKKERFSLILESASTNQTSMYLCASSLAPGLATNTQYFGPGTRLTVL.